The following is a TCR beta chain sequence with its context. Its antigen is unknown. The V and J ends lost 5 bases and 5 bases respectively, with 8 bases between them. Germline V gene lookup returns CDR1 GTSNPN and CDR2 SVGIG (reference sequence). CDR3 length equals 11 residues. This entry comes from a study of T cell responses to AZD1222 COVID-19 vaccine. Study-level findings and limits: Seropositive status at baseline applied to only a handful of AZD1222 recipients.

Profiling relied on immunoSEQ multiplex PCR, and the TCRdb table lists in-frame clones only, not all of them. The sample yields approximately 110,000 clones, 70% to 90% seen once. This clonotype originated in an adult in good health. The sequenced sample was peripheral blood, obtained on day 0 of AZD1222 vaccination. This chain connects TRBV30 to TRBJ2-3; D not resolved. In DNA form, the CDR3 reads TGTGCCTGGTCCCCGCGAGATACGCAGTATTTT. This codes for CAWSPRDTQYF.